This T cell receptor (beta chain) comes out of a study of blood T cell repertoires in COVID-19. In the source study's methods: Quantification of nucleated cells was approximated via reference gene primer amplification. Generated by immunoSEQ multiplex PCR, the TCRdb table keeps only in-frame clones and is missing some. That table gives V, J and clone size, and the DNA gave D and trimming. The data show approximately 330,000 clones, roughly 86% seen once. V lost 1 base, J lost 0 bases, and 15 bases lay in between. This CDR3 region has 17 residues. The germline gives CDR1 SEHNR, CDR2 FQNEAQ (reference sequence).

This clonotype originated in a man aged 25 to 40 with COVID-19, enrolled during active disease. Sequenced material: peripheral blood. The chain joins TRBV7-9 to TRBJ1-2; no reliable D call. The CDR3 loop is CASSLGAPGWANYGYTF. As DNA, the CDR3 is TGTGCCAGCAGCTTAGGCGCCCCGGGGTGGGCTAACTATGGCTACACCTTC.